The subject of this entry is one TCR beta chain. TCRbeta libraries were built with three rounds of nested PCR, modified from ARM-PCR. TCRdb itself ran the multiplex PCR reads through MiXCR, one entry per CDR3 protein. Of about 43,000 distinct CDR3 sequences listed, roughly 66% were seen once; the top ten hold around 45%. This specimen belongs to a study of tumor and adjacent non-tumor tissue in lung cancer. About the study: Histology: 11 to 13 adenocarcinoma, a couple of squamous cell carcinoma, 1 small cell lung cancer. The patients, 10 to 11 men and about five women, were roughly 30 to 80 with stage I to III disease.

The template was RNA from unsorted bulk tissue. This non-tumor lung sample came from over 3 cm beyond the tumor edge. Germline CDR1 reads SGHAT; CDR2 reads FQNNGV. The CDR3 sequence is 15 residues long. The germline V and J ends were trimmed by 4 bases and 2 bases, with 15 bases remaining between them. Source material: distant non-tumor lung tissue. This chain joins TRBV11-2 and TRBJ2-7, with D perhaps matching TRBD1 (6 bases). This clonotype originated in a man in his fifties or sixties with non-small cell lung cancer. CDR3 residues: CASSSATGSTYEQYF. The DNA for the CDR3 is TGTGCCAGCAGCTCAGCGACAGGTAGTACCTACGAGCAGTACTTC.